The next 31 T cell receptor beta chains were all read from a single sample in a study of blood T cell repertoires in COVID-19. Repertoires were generated with immunoSEQ multiplex PCR, while TCRdb's copy carries only in-frame clones and drops some. This sample has 100,000 or so clones, with 85% found just once. Sample: peripheral blood. These receptors were collected from a woman in her sixties or seventies with active or convalescent COVID-19.

The chain has TRBV30 and TRBJ1-5; 8 nucleotides agree with TRBD1. Germline assignment: CDR1 GTSNPN and CDR2 SVGIG (reference sequence). Losses at the gene ends were 2 bases for V and 10 bases for J; bases not matched to a gene: 10. The CDR3 runs 14 residues. The CDR3 DNA sequence: TGTGCCTGGAGTATATCAGGGGGCTTTGAACCCCAGCATTTT. Translation: CAWSISGGFEPQHF.

The chain employs TRBV5-1 and TRBJ2-1; 9 nucleotides line up with TRBD1. The CDR3 covers 14 residues. Germline trimming cut 4 bases from V and 7 bases from J; bases unmatched to any gene: 6. The germline gives CDR1 SGHRS, CDR2 YFSETQ. The CDR3 spells CASSTGQGRNEQFF. CDR3 bases: TGCGCCAGCAGCACCGGACAGGGGAGGAATGAGCAGTTCTTC. Using reference TRBV5-1 and TRBJ2-1 for the parts outside the CDR3, the full variable domain is KAGVTQTPRYLIKTRGQQVTLSCSPISGHRSVSWYQQTPGQGLQFLFEYFSETQRNKGNFPGRFSGRQFSNSRSEMNVSTLELGDSALYLCASSTGQGRNEQFFGPGTRLTVL.

This clone has more than one count but fewer than ten. V is TRBV5-1 and J is TRBJ1-1; 8 bases are shared with TRBD1. The CDR3 loop spans 14 amino acids. Germline CDR1 reads SGHRS; CDR2 reads YFSETQ. The junction had 8 bases not matched to a gene; V was cut back by 4 bases and J by 6 bases. CDR3 in amino acids: CASSAGQGRAEAFF. The CDR3 coding sequence is TGCGCCAGCAGCGCAGGACAGGGAAGGGCTGAAGCTTTCTTT.

The rearrangement links TRBV4-3 to TRBJ2-7, with TRBD1 matching 8 bases. The CDR3 extends over 17 amino acids. J was trimmed by 0 bases and V by 1 base; bases with no gene match: 8. In germline, CDR1 is LGHNA, CDR2 YSLEER. CDR3 DNA: TGCGCCAGCAGCCAAGTTCAGGGGGCTTCTCCCTCCTACGAGCAGTACTTC. Translating it yields CASSQVQGASPSYEQYF.

V and J are TRBV5-1 and TRBJ2-2; 8 positions match TRBD1. The germline V gene has CDR1 SGHRS and CDR2 YFSETQ. Losses at the gene ends were 2 bases for V and 10 bases for J; bases not matched to a gene: 13. This CDR3 comprises 16 residues. The CDR3 protein is CASSFRQGLTPEELFF. The CDR3 DNA follows: TGCGCCAGCAGCTTTCGACAGGGGCTAACACCGGAGGAGCTGTTTTTT.

This clone was picked up a small number of times. V and J are TRBV28 and TRBJ2-1; TRBD2 matches 12 bases. The CDR3 spans 16 residues. Trimming cost V 3 bases and J 10 bases; bases outside gene matches: 10. Germline V CDR1 and CDR2: MDHEN, SYDVKM. The chain's CDR3 is CASSFRTSGEGREQFF. CDR3 coding DNA: TGTGCCAGCAGTTTCCGGACTAGCGGGGAGGGTAGAGAGCAGTTCTTC.

Here the CDR3 DNA reads TGTGCCAGCAGTGATCGGGGTGTTGACTATGGCTACACCTTC. It specifies CASSDRGVDYGYTF. The chain has TRBV2 and TRBJ1-2, with D hard to call. Germline assignment: CDR1 SNHLY and CDR2 FYNNEI. V lost 3 bases and J lost 3, with 11 bases in between. This CDR3 has 14 amino acids.

The chain uses TRBV7-6 and TRBJ1-6, with D unclear. Germline CDR1 is SGHVS and CDR2 is FNYEAQ. The V end lost 1 base, the J end lost 6 bases, and 13 bases lay between the germline ends. The CDR3 spans 16 residues. CDR3 sequence (DNA): TGTGCCAGCAGCTTAGTGGCGGGAGGCGGTAATTCACCCCTCCACTTT. It translates to CASSLVAGGGNSPLHF.

This clone has a handful of counts. The V call is TRBV2, the J call TRBJ1-6, with D unclear. CDR3 length equals 16 residues. In germline, CDR1 is SNHLY, CDR2 FYNNEI. Between the trimmed V and J ends, which lost 6 bases and 0 bases, there was a span of 12 bases. CDR3 sequence (DNA): TGTGCCAGCAGGCCGACTGTTTCCTCCTATAATTCACCCCTCCACTTT. It yields the protein CASRPTVSSYNSPLHF.

The rearrangement joins TRBV15 to TRBJ1-5; the match to TRBD1 covers 7 bases. The V and J ends lost 0 bases and 0 bases, in that order; junction bases with no gene match: 8. Germline CDR1 is LNHNV and CDR2 is YYDKDF (reference sequence). The length of the CDR3 is 18 residues. CDR3 region: CATSRDPPTGTSNQPQHF. The DNA of the CDR3 is TGTGCCACCAGCAGAGATCCCCCGACAGGGACTAGCAATCAGCCCCAGCATTTT.

This sequence joins TRBV5-5 and TRBJ1-5; possible D gene TRBD1, 6 bases. The V and J ends lost 0 bases and 6 bases respectively, with 13 bases between them. From germline, CDR1 is SGHKS and CDR2 YYEKEE (reference sequence). The CDR3 is made up of 15 amino acids. The CDR3 DNA reads TGTGCCAGCAGCTTGGAAGCAGGGGATGGTCAGCCCCAGCATTTT. This sequence encodes CASSLEAGDGQPQHF. Full variable domain (missing parts from reference TRBV5-5 and TRBJ1-5): DAGVTQSPTHLIKTRGQQVTLRCSPISGHKSVSWYQQVLGQGPQFIFQYYEKEERGRGNFPDRFSARQFPNYSSELNVNALLLGDSALYLCASSLEAGDGQPQHFGDGTRLSIL.

This clone has more than one count but fewer than ten. This sequence joins TRBV30 and TRBJ2-1; 8 bases map to TRBD2. With 2 bases clipped from V and 13 bases from J, the junction kept 10 bases outside the gene matches. Germline V gene lookup returns CDR1 GTSNPN and CDR2 SVGIG (reference sequence). This CDR3 has 13 amino acids. The CDR3 DNA is TGTGCCTGGAGTCCAGAAACGGGACTAGTTCAGTTCTTC. Translated: CAWSPETGLVQFF.

Here the CDR3 DNA reads TGTGCCAGCAGTTTTTCTTTGGGGGCGAATGAGCAGTTCTTC. Translating it yields CASSFSLGANEQFF. The V gene is TRBV28, the J gene TRBJ2-1; TRBD1 might be the D (6 bases). V shed 3 bases and J shed 7 bases, with 13 bases lying between them. The CDR3 length is 14 residues. Germline V gene sequence: CDR1 MDHEN, CDR2 SYDVKM.

The chain employs TRBV14 and TRBJ2-5, with 10 bases matching TRBD2. The CDR3 runs to 20 residues. Germline V CDR1 and CDR2: SGHDN, FVKESK. V gave up 1 base and J gave up 1 base; unmatched junction bases: 15. The CDR3 loop reads CASSQGSSGGAPSLQETQYF. The CDR3 DNA sequence: TGTGCCAGCAGCCAAGGTTCAAGCGGGGGGGCCCCCTCCCTCCAAGAGACCCAGTACTTC.

The chain recombines TRBV5-1 with TRBJ2-3, with 14 nucleotides matching TRBD2. The CDR3 is 18 residues long. Germline CDR1 reads SGHRS; CDR2 reads YFSETQ. Trimming took 4 bases from V and 2 from J; bases not matched to a gene: 9. The CDR3 DNA reads TGCGCCAGCAGCGCCGGGACTAGCGGGGGCACATTCACAGATACGCAGTATTTT. Amino acids: CASSAGTSGGTFTDTQYF.

V and J are TRBV5-1 and TRBJ2-2, with 8 bases fitting TRBD1. Germline loops: CDR1 SGHRS, CDR2 YFSETQ. The CDR3 is 16 residues long. V lost 4 bases, J lost 0 bases, and 5 bases stayed unmatched. The CDR3 DNA reads as TGCGCCAGCAGCAATTGGGACAGGACGAACACCGGGGAGCTGTTTTTT. Protein sequence: CASSNWDRTNTGELFF.

This chain links TRBV20-1 with TRBJ2-7; 9 bases fit TRBD2. CDR3 length: 11 residues. Germline-derived CDR1 and CDR2 are DFQATT and SNEGSKA (reference sequence). With V trimmed by 6 bases and J by 6 bases, 3 bases remained unmatched. CDR3 protein: CSAAGGGEQYF. CDR3 DNA sequence: TGCAGTGCAGCGGGAGGAGGCGAGCAGTACTTC.

The rearrangement uses TRBV28 and TRBJ1-1; 7 positions agree with TRBD1. Germline V CDR1 and CDR2: MDHEN, SYDVKM. V gave up 3 bases and J gave up 4 bases; unmatched junction bases: 14. This CDR3 contains 17 residues. In nucleotides, the CDR3 is TGTGCCAGCAGTTTCCCGGGACAGAGATTTTCGATCACTGAAGCTTTCTTT. It specifies CASSFPGQRFSITEAFF.

V gene TRBV2 combines with J gene TRBJ1-4, with TRBD1 identical over 7 bases. The CDR3 extends over 14 amino acids. Losses at the gene ends were 8 bases for V and 7 bases for J; bases not matched to a gene: 10. CDR1 and CDR2 from the germline V gene are SNHLY and FYNNEI. CDR3 region: CASQMTGWGEKLFF. The CDR3 nucleotides are TGTGCCAGCCAGATGACAGGGTGGGGTGAAAAACTGTTTTTT. The variable domain in full, completed from reference TRBV2 and TRBJ1-4, reads EPEVTQTPSHQVTQMGQEVILRCVPISNHLYFYWYRQILGQKVEFLVSFYNNEISEKSEIFDDQFSVERPDGSNFTLKIRSTKLEDSAMYFCASQMTGWGEKLFFGSGTQLSVL.

This chain uses TRBV7-9 with TRBJ2-7; D is ambiguous. V shed 5 bases and J shed 7 bases, with 15 bases lying between them. The germline CDR1 and CDR2 sequences are SEHNR and FQNEAQ (reference sequence). The CDR3 is made up of 13 amino acids. The CDR3 region is CASSPRLGGEQYF. The CDR3 region has the DNA TGTGCCAGCAGCCCACGACTGGGTGGGGAGCAGTACTTC. Combining the CDR3 with reference TRBV7-9 and TRBJ2-7 gives the whole variable domain DTGVSQNPRHKITKRGQNVTFRCDPISEHNRLYWYRQTLGQGPEFLTYFQNEAQLEKSRLLSDRFSAERPKGSFSTLEIQRTEQGDSAMYLCASSPRLGGEQYFGPGTRLTVT.

The chain recombines TRBV6-2 or TRBV6-3 with TRBJ1-1; D is undetermined. Trimming pared 0 bases from V and 3 bases from J, leaving 8 bases between. CDR1 MNHEY and CDR2 SVGEGT come from the germline V gene. The CDR3 is 14 amino acids. The DNA for the CDR3 is TGTGCCAGCAGTTACTCGATACCGGACACTGAAGCTTTCTTT. As protein: CASSYSIPDTEAFF.

The chain recombines TRBV6-5 with TRBJ1-1, with D hard to call. Germline V lookup: CDR1 MNHEY, CDR2 SVGAGI. Trimming left V 6 bases short and J 5 bases short, with 16 bases between. The CDR3 sequence is 14 residues long. CDR3: CASSRGQRGTEAFF. CDR3 nucleotide sequence: TGTGCCAGCAGCCGCGGTCAACGAGGGACTGAAGCTTTCTTT.

Written as DNA, the CDR3 is TGTGCCAGCAGATGGACAGGGGGCGCGAGCTACGAGCAGTACTTC. Amino acid sequence: CASRWTGGASYEQYF. The chain combines TRBV27 with TRBJ2-7; TRBD1 aligns across 11 bases. The CDR3 has 15 residues. The V gene end was trimmed by 6 bases and the J gene end by 3 bases; junction bases not matched to a gene: 7. CDR1 MNHEY and CDR2 SMNVEV come from the germline V gene (reference sequence).

This clone appeared once. The rearrangement uses TRBV15 and TRBJ1-5; 9 bases align to TRBD1. The CDR3 has 15 amino acids. The J segment lost 4 bases and the V segment lost 1 base, leaving 2 bases of the junction unmatched. From germline, CDR1 is LNHNV and CDR2 YYDKDF (reference sequence). The CDR3 loop is CATSRVGQGNQPQHF. The CDR3 nucleotides are TGTGCCACCAGCAGAGTCGGACAGGGGAATCAGCCCCAGCATTTT. The full variable domain, rest sourced from reference TRBV15 and TRBJ1-5, is DAMVIQNPRYQVTQFGKPVTLSCSQTLNHNVMYWYQQKSSQAPKLLFHYYDKDFNNEADTPDNFQSRRPNTSFCFLDIRSPGLGDTAMYLCATSRVGQGNQPQHFGDGTRLSIL.

This sequence joins TRBV19 and TRBJ1-6; the match to TRBD1 covers 8 bases. The J segment lost 6 bases and the V segment lost 1 base, leaving 8 bases of the junction unmatched. CDR1 LNHDA and CDR2 SQIVND come from the germline V gene (reference sequence). This CDR3 comprises 17 residues. CDR3 nucleotide sequence: TGTGCCAGTAGTATAGCCTCCCTCCAGGGGGCTAATTCACCCCTCCACTTT. Its translation: CASSIASLQGANSPLHF. Full variable domain (remainder filled in from reference TRBV19 and TRBJ1-6): DGGITQSPKYLFRKEGQNVTLSCEQNLNHDAMYWYRQDPGQGLRLIYYSQIVNDFQKGDIAEGYSVSREKKESFPLTVTSAQKNPTAFYLCASSIASLQGANSPLHFGNGTRLTVT.

The chain uses TRBV19 and TRBJ1-2; TRBD1 aligns across 9 bases. CDR3 length equals 19 residues. Germline-derived CDR1 and CDR2 are LNHDA and SQIVND (reference sequence). The CDR3, as DNA: TGTGCTCCCCATATAATATCCCGGGACAGGGTCCGTCTAGGCTATGGCTACACCTTC. It is translated as CAPHIISRDRVRLGYGYTF. The full variable domain, its missing parts supplied by reference TRBV19 and TRBJ1-2, is DGGITQSPKYLFRKEGQNVTLSCEQNLNHDAMYWYRQDPGQGLRLIYYSQIVNDFQKGDIAEGYSVSREKKESFPLTVTSAQKNPTAFYLCAPHIISRDRVRLGYGYTFGSGTRLTVV.

Comments on this clone: The junction differs from germline at one of its ends, possibly a read error. Other DNA sequences within the sample encode an identical CDR3. The rearrangement uses TRBV5-6 and TRBJ2-7; TRBD2 is a possible D gene (6 bases). The CDR3 covers 15 residues. Germline V gene lookup returns CDR1 SGHDT and CDR2 YYEEEE. The CDR3 is CASSLGGPGDYEQYF. The CDR3 DNA follows: TGCGCCAGCAGCTTGGGGGGACCGGGGGACTACGAGCAGTACTTC.

The chain links TRBV5-4 to TRBJ1-6, with D tentatively TRBD1 (5 bases). Trimming stripped 4 bases from V and 4 bases from J, with 9 bases between. The CDR3 length is 14 residues. Germline V lookup: CDR1 SGHNT, CDR2 YYREEE (reference sequence). This CDR3 reads CASSLDRYNSPLHF. The CDR3 nucleotides read TGTGCCAGCAGCCTAGACAGATATAATTCACCCCTCCACTTT.

This rearrangement joins TRBV7-9 to TRBJ2-3; TRBD2 is a possible D gene (6 bases). V lost 11 bases and J lost 4, with 13 bases in between. There are 12 residues in the CDR3. The germline gives CDR1 SEHNR, CDR2 FQNEAQ (reference sequence). DNA of the CDR3: TGTGCCTCCGGGGGAGGTGCAGATACGCAGTATTTT. This sequence encodes CASGGGADTQYF.

The chain links TRBV19 to TRBJ2-5; 9 nucleotides agree with TRBD2. The CDR3 is made up of 16 amino acids. V lost 5 bases and J lost 4; bases outside the gene matches: 11. CDR1 and CDR2 (germline): LNHDA, SQIVND (reference sequence). The CDR3 sequence: CASSPAGGKGRETQYF. The CDR3 DNA reads TGTGCCAGTAGTCCAGCGGGAGGAAAGGGAAGAGAGACCCAGTACTTC.

This clone was observed once. The chain couples TRBV7-2 to TRBJ2-3; 8 bases match TRBD2. After removal of 3 bases from V and 3 bases from J, the junction contained 8 bases not matched to a gene. This CDR3 spans 16 amino acids. The germline V gene has CDR1 SGHTA and CDR2 FQGNSA. DNA for the CDR3: TGTGCCAGCAGCTTTCGCCCAGCGGGGGTTACAGATACGCAGTATTTT. This codes for CASSFRPAGVTDTQYF.